This T cell receptor (beta chain) was captured in a study of blood T cell repertoires in COVID-19. Adults between roughly 18 and 95 years of age took part from about two dozen US areas. J gave up 8 bases and V 1 base, and 6 bases lay outside the gene matches. This CDR3 has 15 residues. CDR1 SGHRS and CDR2 YFSETQ come from the germline V gene. As handled by the study authors: Nucleated cell counts were estimated from reference gene primer amplification. Clones were read by immunoSEQ multiplex PCR, and TCRdb kept only the in-frame ones, dropping some. V, J and clone size were drawn from that table, and D and trimming were deduced from the DNA. The data hold around 130,000 clones, with around nine tenths observed a single time.

The TCR was taken from a woman in her forties or fifties who had recovered from COVID-19. This sequence joins TRBV5-1 and TRBJ2-1; TRBD2 matches at 10 bases. Sequencing was performed on PBMCs or T cells enriched from blood (not recorded which). The CDR3 loop reads CASSLTSGEVDEQFF. CDR3 nucleotides: TGCGCCAGCAGCTTGACTAGCGGGGAAGTGGATGAGCAGTTCTTC.